This record looks at one T cell receptor beta chain sequence and its context. Its target is unknown. The data stem from a study of a mutant IDH1 vaccine in newly diagnosed glioma. Study results and limitations: Patients mounted vaccine-induced immune responses in 90% to 95% of cases.

The CDR3 runs to 15 residues. Trimming removed 5 bases from V and 9 bases from J; junction bases left unmatched: 10. The germline gives CDR1 SSHAT, CDR2 FNYEAQ (reference sequence). Time point described: week 23, last vaccination. It was 300 ug of mutant IDH1 20-mer peptide that made up each vaccine dose, given with topical imiquimod. Repertoires were generated with immunoSEQ multiplex PCR, while TCRdb's copy carries only in-frame clones and drops some. The repertoire includes 82,000 or so clones, 70% to 90% of them detected once, and around 2% sits in the top ten. The specimen was PBMCs, collected from a glioma patient whose treatment included an IDH1 peptide vaccine. The source of this sequence is a man aged 25-40 years with glioma. Some clones in this sample may be carry-over from other donors' samples. This chain connects TRBV7-7 to TRBJ2-1; 10 bases fit TRBD2. Here the CDR3 reads CASSRTTSGAGEQFF. Written as DNA, the CDR3 is TGTGCCAGCAGCCGGACTACTAGCGGGGCGGGTGAGCAGTTCTTC.